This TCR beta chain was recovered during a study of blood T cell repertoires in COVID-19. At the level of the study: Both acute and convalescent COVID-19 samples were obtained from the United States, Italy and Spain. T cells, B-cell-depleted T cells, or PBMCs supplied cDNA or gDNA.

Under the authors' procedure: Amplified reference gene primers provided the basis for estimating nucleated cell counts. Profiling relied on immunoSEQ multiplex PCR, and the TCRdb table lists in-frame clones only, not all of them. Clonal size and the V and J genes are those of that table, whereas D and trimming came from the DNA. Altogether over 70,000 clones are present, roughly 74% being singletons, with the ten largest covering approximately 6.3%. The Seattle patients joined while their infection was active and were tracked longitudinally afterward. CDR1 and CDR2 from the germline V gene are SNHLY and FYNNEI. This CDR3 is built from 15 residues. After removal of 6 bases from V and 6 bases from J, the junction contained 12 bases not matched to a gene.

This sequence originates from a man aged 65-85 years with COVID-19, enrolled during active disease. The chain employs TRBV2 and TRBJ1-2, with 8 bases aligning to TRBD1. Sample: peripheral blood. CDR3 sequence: CASRERPGGNDGYTF. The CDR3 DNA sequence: TGTGCCAGCAGGGAAAGGCCAGGGGGCAACGATGGCTACACCTTC.